Listed below are T cell receptor beta chains from one sample, sequenced in a study of neoadjuvant anti-PD-1 for oral cavity cancer. The repertoire was sequenced with immunoSEQ multiplex PCR; TCRdb's copy has only in-frame clones and lacks some. This table holds tens of thousands of clones, 77% found once. The sequencing used PBMCs, collected after nivolumab (anti-PD-1) treatment. The receptor source for this set is a person aged 40 to 85 with oral cavity squamous cell carcinoma. CDR3s include the opening cysteine and the closing phenylalanine or tryptophan. The D gene is left open where the match is weak. Size values are once, few and many counts, or a class for expanded clones, and some rows have none.

clone size	V gene	D gene	J gene	CDR3 DNA	CDR3 protein
few	TRBV11-1	TRBD2	TRBJ2-5	TGTGCCAGCAGCTTGGGACTACTCCAAGAGACCCAGTACTTC	CASSLGLLQETQYF
-	TRBV27	-	TRBJ1-1	TGTGCCAGCAGTTTATCTGGTTCGTGGGGTGAAGCTTTCTTT	CASSLSGSWGEAFF
-	TRBV6-5	TRBD2	TRBJ2-7	TGTGCCAGCAGACTTAGCGGGATAGGATCCTACGAGCAGTACTTC	CASRLSGIGSYEQYF
few	TRBV5-1	-	TRBJ2-7	TGCGCCAGCAGCCGAGGACGGATGTACGAGCAGTACTTC	CASSRGRMYEQYF
-	TRBV7-2	-	TRBJ2-4	TGTGCCAGCATGGTAGGGGCTGTAAACATTCAGTACTTC	CASMVGAVNIQYF
few	TRBV5-6	-	TRBJ2-3	TGTGCCAGCAGCTCCCCCACAGATACGCAGTATTTT	CASSSPTDTQYF
few	TRBV11-2	-	TRBJ2-6	TGTGCCAGCAGCTTACGGGGGTTTGGGGCCAACGTCCTGACTTTC	CASSLRGFGANVLTF
once	TRBV5-5	-	TRBJ1-6	TGTGCCAGCAGCGCGGTGGGGGGCAGGGCCAATTCACCCCTCCACTTT	CASSAVGGRANSPLHF
once	TRBV2	-	TRBJ2-2	TGTGCCAGGACGGAAGCGCCTACCGGGGAGCTGTTTTTT	CARTEAPTGELFF
-	TRBV6-4	-	TRBJ1-4	TGTGCCAGCGGCCTGTTACGGATGATGAATGAAAAACTGTTTTTT	CASGLLRMMNEKLFF
-	TRBV4-2	-	TRBJ2-3	TGTGCCAGCAGCCAAGATCACCGAACTAGAGCCACAGATACGCAGTATTTT	CASSQDHRTRATDTQYF
-	TRBV13	TRBD1	TRBJ1-6	TGTGCCAGCAGCGGAACGACAGGGAGAGGTTCACCCCTCCACTTT	CASSGTTGRGSPLHF
-	TRBV5-1	-	TRBJ2-3	TGCGCCAGCAGCTCGCAACAGGGTTTCCCAGATACGCAGTATTTT	CASSSQQGFPDTQYF
-	TRBV7-8	TRBD1	TRBJ1-2	TGTGCCAGCAGCCCCACGGGACAGGCGGGTGGCTACACCTTC	CASSPTGQAGGYTF
-	TRBV19	TRBD2	TRBJ2-1	TGTGCCAGTAGTATGGATGGGAGCGGGAGGGGTGGTGAGCAGTTCTTC	CASSMDGSGRGGEQFF
few	TRBV19	-	TRBJ1-1	TGTGCCAGTAGTGGGTCGTGGGTGAGTCGGACTGAAGCTTTCTTT	CASSGSWVSRTEAFF
few	TRBV4-1	-	TRBJ2-7	TGCGCCAGCAGCCTCCAACGGGGCCCTCTCTACGAGCAGTACTTC	CASSLQRGPLYEQYF
-	TRBV29-1	-	TRBJ1-2	TGCAGCGTTCCCCAAAGGGGGACAACCGGCTATGGCTACACCTTC	CSVPQRGTTGYGYTF
few	TRBV7-3	TRBD1	TRBJ1-1	TGTGCCAGCAGCCCTAGACAGGGGGCGAACACTGAAGCTTTCTTT	CASSPRQGANTEAFF
once	TRBV19	-	TRBJ2-2	TGTGCCAGTAGCAACCCCGGCGGGAACACCGGGGAGCTGTTTTTT	CASSNPGGNTGELFF
-	TRBV29-1	-	TRBJ2-3	TGCAGCGTTGAAGGTGGGAGTTCAGATACGCAGTATTTT	CSVEGGSSDTQYF
-	TRBV20-1	-	TRBJ1-1	TGCAGTGCTCCCCCGGGGCATGAAGCTTTCTTT	CSAPPGHEAFF
-	TRBV6-1	-	TRBJ1-2	TGTGCCAGCAGGACAGTTAACTATGGCTACACCTTC	CASRTVNYGYTF
-	TRBV5-1	-	TRBJ2-3	TGCGCCAGCAGCTTGGCCCGAGTGGGGAGAGGGACAGATACGCAGTATTTT	CASSLARVGRGTDTQYF
-	TRBV11-2	TRBD1	TRBJ1-2	TGTGCCAGCAGCTCCGACCTTTCCGGGACAGCCTATGGCTACACCTTC	CASSSDLSGTAYGYTF
-	TRBV19	-	TRBJ1-1	TGTGCCAGTAGTATTAAAATTGGCACTGAAGCTTTCTTT	CASSIKIGTEAFF
-	TRBV7-8	TRBD1	TRBJ1-1	TGTGCCAGCACCTTGGGCAACAGGGGAACCACTGAAGCTTTCTTT	CASTLGNRGTTEAFF
-	TRBV5-1	-	TRBJ1-3	TGCGCCAGCAGCTTTGACGGGAGCTCTGGAAACACCATATATTTT	CASSFDGSSGNTIYF
-	TRBV4-1	-	TRBJ2-1	TGCGCCAGCAGCCAAGATCCCCAGGGCGCCCAGAATGAGCAGTTCTTC	CASSQDPQGAQNEQFF
few	TRBV6-1	TRBD1	TRBJ2-1	TGTGCCAGTTGGGACAGGGGGAGTAATGAGCAGTTCTTC	CASWDRGSNEQFF
-	TRBV10-1	-	TRBJ2-3	TGCGCCAGCACAAGAGGGAGCGCAGATACGCAGTATTTT	CASTRGSADTQYF
-	TRBV5-5	-	TRBJ2-3	TGTGCCAGCAGCTCTGAGTTGGAAACGCAGTATTTT	CASSSELETQYF